This section outlines one T cell receptor beta chain sequence together with its context. Its antigen is currently unknown. These data come from a study of cytomegalovirus exposure and HLA in healthy donors. Study conclusions and caveats: Later analysis found that TCR beta chains associated with HLA were more clonally expanded than other, equally common chains.

The CDR3 contains 15 residues. Trimming pared 4 bases from V and 6 bases from J, leaving 18 bases between. Germline V CDR1 and CDR2: MNHEY, SMNVEV (reference sequence). PCR employed 60 Vbeta and 13 Jbeta primers. Clones were read by immunoSEQ multiplex PCR, and TCRdb kept only the in-frame ones, dropping some. The sample consists of approximately 190,000 clones, more than 75% of them appearing once. The chain is built from TRBV27 and TRBJ1-2, with D uncertain. The sample was PBMCs. The clonotype comes from a woman under 40 in good health and CMV-seropositive. The CDR3 nucleotides read TGTGCCAGCAGTTCCCACAGTCTCCAAATCAATGGCTACACCTTC. This encodes CASSSHSLQINGYTF.